This TCR beta chain was identified in a study of T cells after yellow fever vaccination. The study, taken as a whole, reports: A minor fraction of clonotypes spanned both CD4 and CD8 compartments. Among primary-vaccination clones, most reappeared after the booster, at 96% for CD4 and more than 75% for CD8.

The table lists this clonotype with a few counts. Antigen unknown. Trimming took 3 bases from V and 2 from J, leaving 11 bases between them. CDR1 and CDR2 (germline): SQVTM, ANQGSEA. The CDR3 is 14 amino acids. TCRdb reanalysed the 5' RACE reads using MiXCR and keeps one entry per CDR3 protein. The sample has 300,000 or so distinct CDR3 sequences; approximately 8% are singletons. The chain recombines TRBV29-1 with TRBJ2-1; D call uncertain. This TCR derives from a man aged 18 to 29 who received the YFV17D yellow fever vaccine. This material consisted of CD4+ T cells sorted from PBMCs, taken 5 days after the yellow fever booster vaccination. The CDR3 here is CSVEAAGTYNEQFF. CDR3 DNA: TGCAGCGTTGAGGCGGCAGGCACCTACAATGAGCAGTTCTTC.